This T cell receptor beta chain was sequenced during a study of CD8+CD57+ T cells in acquired aplastic anemia. About the research overall: The study obtained an average of about 3.1 ug of DNA from sorted CD4+ and CD8+ cells.

The table lists this clonotype with a few counts. Genomic DNA provided the template from which TCR beta VDJ and CDR3 profiles were obtained. Via MiXCR, TCRdb re-called the reads, giving one row per CDR3 protein. The sample lists about 160,000 distinct CDR3 sequences; roughly half were seen once. All patients picked for sequencing had shown, by flow cytometry, an expansion of CD8+CD57+ cells. Input material: sorted CD4+, CD8+, or CD8+CD57+ T cells (not recorded which) from PBMCs. This clonotype was sampled from a human donor with aplastic anemia.

The CDR3 DNA sequence: TGTGCCAGCAGTTACTCATTCAACAGGGGCGAAAACTACGAGCAGTACTTC. Translation: CASSYSFNRGENYEQYF. The V gene is TRBV6-2 or TRBV6-3, the J gene TRBJ2-7; TRBD1 agrees at 7 bases. Germline values: CDR1 MNHEY, CDR2 SVGEGT. The V and J ends lost 0 bases and 3 bases, in that order; junction bases with no gene match: 11. The CDR3 loop spans 17 amino acids.